This T cell receptor (beta chain) was recovered during a study of T cell responses to AZD1222 COVID-19 vaccine. Study observations and caveats: Most donors were white British and more were female, and clonal diversity was possibly underestimated. The breadth and depth of Spike-specific TCRs increased once two AZD1222 doses had been given.

As concerns this clone: Its specificity is not known.

Assay: immunoSEQ multiplex PCR; the TCRdb copy retains only in-frame clones and omits some. The sample yields around 160,000 clones, 80% to 95% seen once. The source material was peripheral blood, sampled on day 0 of MenACWY control vaccination. This TCR was recovered from an adult in good health.

The CDR3 loop is CASSGRDSTTGELFF. In DNA, the CDR3 is TGTGCCAGCAGCGGACGGGACAGTACTACCGGGGAGCTGTTTTTT. The chain employs TRBV9 and TRBJ2-2, with TRBD1 matching 7 bases. The germline gives CDR1 SGDLS, CDR2 YYNGEE. V lost 3 bases and J lost 5; bases outside the gene matches: 7. The CDR3 is 15 residues long.